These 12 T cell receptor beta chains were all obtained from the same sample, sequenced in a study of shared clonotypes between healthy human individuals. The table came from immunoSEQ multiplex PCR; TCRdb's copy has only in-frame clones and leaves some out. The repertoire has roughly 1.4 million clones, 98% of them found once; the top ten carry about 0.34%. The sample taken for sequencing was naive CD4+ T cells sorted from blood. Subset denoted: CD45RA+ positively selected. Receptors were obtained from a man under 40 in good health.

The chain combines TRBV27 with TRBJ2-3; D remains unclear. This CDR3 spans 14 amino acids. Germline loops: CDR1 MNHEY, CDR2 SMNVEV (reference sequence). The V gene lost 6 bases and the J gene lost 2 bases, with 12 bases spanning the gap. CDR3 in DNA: TGTGCCAGCAGACTTTTACAGTTCACAGATACGCAGTATTTT. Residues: CASRLLQFTDTQYF.

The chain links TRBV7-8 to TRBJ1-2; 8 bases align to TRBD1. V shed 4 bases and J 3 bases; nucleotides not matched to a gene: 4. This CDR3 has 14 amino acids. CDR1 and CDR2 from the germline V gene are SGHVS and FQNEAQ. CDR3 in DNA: TGTGCCAGCAGCTGGGGGACAGGCGACTATGGCTACACCTTC. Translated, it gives CASSWGTGDYGYTF.

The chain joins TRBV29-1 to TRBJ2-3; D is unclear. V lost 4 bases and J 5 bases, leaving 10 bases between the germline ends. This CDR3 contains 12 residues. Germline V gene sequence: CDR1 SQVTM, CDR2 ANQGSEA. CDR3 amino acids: CSVVIRVDTQYF. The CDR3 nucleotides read TGCAGCGTTGTGATTAGAGTAGATACGCAGTATTTT.

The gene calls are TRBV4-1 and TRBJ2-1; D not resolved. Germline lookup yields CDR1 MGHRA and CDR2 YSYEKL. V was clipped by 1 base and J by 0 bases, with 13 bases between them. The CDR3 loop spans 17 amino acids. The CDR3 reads CASSQGLGTSSYNEQFF. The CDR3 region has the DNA TGCGCCAGCAGCCAAGGGCTAGGTACGAGCTCCTACAATGAGCAGTTCTTC.

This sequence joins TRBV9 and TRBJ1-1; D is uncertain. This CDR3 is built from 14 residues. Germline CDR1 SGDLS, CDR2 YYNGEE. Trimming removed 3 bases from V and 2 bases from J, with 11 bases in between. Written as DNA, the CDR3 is TGTGCCAGCAGCGCCTCGTCAGGAAACACTGAAGCTTTCTTT. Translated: CASSASSGNTEAFF. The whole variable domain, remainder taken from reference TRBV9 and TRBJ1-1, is DSGVTQTPKHLITATGQRVTLRCSPRSGDLSVYWYQQSLDQGLQFLIQYYNGEERAKGNILERFSAQQFPDLHSELNLSSLELGDSALYFCASSASSGNTEAFFGQGTRLTVV.

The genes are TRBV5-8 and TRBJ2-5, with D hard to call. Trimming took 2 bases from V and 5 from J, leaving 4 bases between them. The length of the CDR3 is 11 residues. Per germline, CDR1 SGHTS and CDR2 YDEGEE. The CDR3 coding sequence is TGTGCCAGCAGCTTTCCGGAGACCCAGTACTTC. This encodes CASSFPETQYF.

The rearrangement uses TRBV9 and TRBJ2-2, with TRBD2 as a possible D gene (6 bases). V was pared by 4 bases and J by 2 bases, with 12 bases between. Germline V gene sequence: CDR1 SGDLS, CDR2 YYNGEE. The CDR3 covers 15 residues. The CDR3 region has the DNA TGTGCCAGCAGCCAGCGCGGGACCAACACCGGGGAGCTGTTTTTT. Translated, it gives CASSQRGTNTGELFF.

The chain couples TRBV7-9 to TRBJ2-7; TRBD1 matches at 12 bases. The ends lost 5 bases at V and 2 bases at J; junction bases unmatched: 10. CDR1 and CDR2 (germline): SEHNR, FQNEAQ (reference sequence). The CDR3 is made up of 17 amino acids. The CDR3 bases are TGTGCCAGCAGCCCCTCACCGGGACAGGGGGCCACCTACGAGCAGTACTTC. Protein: CASSPSPGQGATYEQYF.

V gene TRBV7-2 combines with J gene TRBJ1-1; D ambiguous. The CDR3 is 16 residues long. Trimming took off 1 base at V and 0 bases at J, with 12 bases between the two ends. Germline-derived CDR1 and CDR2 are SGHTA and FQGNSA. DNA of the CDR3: TGTGCCAGCAGCTTAGTCCCCCCGGGTGTGAACACTGAAGCTTTCTTT. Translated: CASSLVPPGVNTEAFF.

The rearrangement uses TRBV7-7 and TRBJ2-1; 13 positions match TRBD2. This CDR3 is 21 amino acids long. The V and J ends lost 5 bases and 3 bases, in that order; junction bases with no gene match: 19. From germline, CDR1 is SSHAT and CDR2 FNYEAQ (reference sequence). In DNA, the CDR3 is TGTGCCAGCAGCCTCCATCGACTAGCGGGGGGAGTAGTCCTCAGCTACAATGAGCAGTTCTTC. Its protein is CASSLHRLAGGVVLSYNEQFF.

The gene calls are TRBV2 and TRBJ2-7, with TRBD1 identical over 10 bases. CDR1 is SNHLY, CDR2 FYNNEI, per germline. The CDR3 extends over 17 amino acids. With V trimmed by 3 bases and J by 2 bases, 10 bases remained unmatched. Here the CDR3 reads CASSDPFAGTGAYEQYF. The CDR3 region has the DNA TGTGCCAGCAGTGATCCCTTTGCCGGGACAGGGGCCTACGAGCAGTACTTC.

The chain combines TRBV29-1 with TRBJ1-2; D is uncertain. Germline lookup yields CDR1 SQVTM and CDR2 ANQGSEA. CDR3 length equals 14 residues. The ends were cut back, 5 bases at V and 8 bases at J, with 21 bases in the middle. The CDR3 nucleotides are TGCAGCGTTCAAAAGGGTCTGGAATTACTCGGCTACACCTTC. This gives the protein CSVQKGLELLGYTF. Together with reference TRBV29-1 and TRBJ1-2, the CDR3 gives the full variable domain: SAVISQKPSRDICQRGTSLTIQCQVDSQVTMMFWYRQQPGQSLTLIATANQGSEATYESGFVIDKFPISRPNLTFSTLTVSNMSPEDSSIYLCSVQKGLELLGYTFGSGTRLTVV.